This T cell receptor (beta chain) stems from a study of T cell clones after liver transplantation. Relative to its sample, this clone is medium-sized (0.01 to 0.1%). Its matching antigen is unknown. Using immunoSEQ multiplex PCR, the repertoire was profiled, and TCRdb retains in-frame clones only, with some absent. The table has 5,600 or so clones, 30% seen once. V lost 3 bases, J lost 4 bases, and 7 bases lay in between. Germline CDR1 is SNHLY and CDR2 is FYNNEI. The CDR3 length is 13 residues. Proliferating CFSE-low MLR cells were sequenced to define alloreactive TCRbeta sequences. Sequencing was done on a sample of CD4+ T cells from cultured PBMCs. The V gene is TRBV2, the J gene TRBJ1-5; unclear D gene. The clonotype originates from a human patient who received a liver transplant. Some T cells may be provided by the graft donor. In DNA form, the CDR3 reads TGTGCCAGCAGTGACCAGCTTAATCAGCCCCAGCATTTT. Encoded protein: CASSDQLNQPQHF.